This T cell receptor beta chain was captured by sequencing in a study of regulatory T cells in long-lasting Graves disease. Broader study findings: Whereas new patients shared about a thousand public clonotypes, persistent patients shared more, at 2,500 to 3,500. Those with persistent Graves' had less TCR diversity than newly diagnosed patients. Limited sample numbers may have lowered accuracy.

With regard to this clonotype: The antigen remains unidentified.

Time point noted: persistent/refractory GD, antithyroid drugs over 5 years with positive TRAb. PBMC-extracted RNA yielded the TCR library. A blood draw put about 8.2 milliliters of peripheral blood into EDTA tubes. To make TCR beta libraries, researchers used iRepertoire HTBI primers and Arm-PCR of CDR3 regions. Via MiXCR, TCRdb re-called the multiplex PCR reads, giving one row per CDR3 protein. The sample shows a few hundred thousand distinct CDR3 sequences, roughly a fifth of them seen only once. The sequencing used peripheral blood mononuclear cells (PBMCs), collected when the disease was refractory, from a patient treated with antithyroid drugs. The sequence derives from a female donor with Graves disease.

This CDR3 is CASSQDPAGQNNSPLHF. The CDR3 DNA follows: TGCGCCAGCAGCCAAGACCCTGCGGGACAGAATAATTCACCCCTCCACTTT. The rearrangement links TRBV4-3 to TRBJ1-6, with 7 bases that match TRBD1. Germline CDR1 and CDR2: LGHNA and YSLEER. After removal of 0 bases from V and 5 bases from J, the junction contained 7 bases not matched to a gene. CDR3 length: 17 residues.